A selection of T cell receptor beta chains follows, all from one sample in a study of blood T cell repertoires in COVID-19. Some clones are missing from TCRdb's copy, which holds only in-frame ones; the method was immunoSEQ multiplex PCR. The sample has about 190,000 clones, roughly nine tenths seen once. Material for sequencing was peripheral blood. These receptors were taken from a man in his sixties or seventies with active or convalescent COVID-19. The CDR3 runs from the conserved cysteine through the conserved F or W. Fields, in order: D gene, clone size, V gene, J gene, CDR3 protein, CDR3 DNA. D genes are given only for firm matches. Not all rows give a size; the values are once, few, many and, for expanded clones, a class.

D gene: TRBD1; clone size: -; V gene: TRBV2; J gene: TRBJ2-1; CDR3 protein: CASSVLTGGSNEQFF; CDR3 DNA: TGTGCCAGCAGTGTCTTAACAGGGGGGAGCAATGAGCAGTTCTTC
D gene: TRBD1; clone size: -; V gene: TRBV28; J gene: TRBJ1-2; CDR3 protein: CATYRDMTGWPYGYTF; CDR3 DNA: TGTGCCACCTACCGGGATATGACAGGGTGGCCCTATGGCTACACCTTC
D gene: TRBD1; clone size: -; V gene: TRBV5-8; J gene: TRBJ2-5; CDR3 protein: CASSSGTGTSYF; CDR3 DNA: TGTGCCAGCAGCTCCGGGACAGGCACTTCGTACTTC
D gene: -; clone size: -; V gene: TRBV6-2/TRBV6-3; J gene: TRBJ2-7; CDR3 protein: CASSYSNRAGEQYF; CDR3 DNA: TGTGCCAGCAGTTACTCGAACAGGGCGGGCGAGCAGTACTTC
D gene: TRBD1; clone size: -; V gene: TRBV6-5; J gene: TRBJ1-2; CDR3 protein: CASRLRDSDYGYTF; CDR3 DNA: TGTGCCAGCAGGCTCCGGGACAGTGACTATGGCTACACCTTC
D gene: -; clone size: -; V gene: TRBV30; J gene: TRBJ1-2; CDR3 protein: CAWSAQGDGYTF; CDR3 DNA: TGTGCCTGGAGTGCACAGGGTGATGGCTACACCTTC
D gene: -; clone size: few; V gene: TRBV9; J gene: TRBJ2-1; CDR3 protein: CASSVGQGNNEQFF; CDR3 DNA: TGTGCCAGCAGCGTAGGTCAGGGGAACAATGAGCAGTTCTTC
D gene: TRBD2; clone size: -; V gene: TRBV7-9; J gene: TRBJ2-1; CDR3 protein: CATTSGVYNEQFF; CDR3 DNA: TGTGCCACCACCAGCGGGGTTTACAATGAGCAGTTCTTC
D gene: -; clone size: -; V gene: TRBV6-4; J gene: TRBJ2-1; CDR3 protein: CASRQEHGTLWQFF; CDR3 DNA: TGTGCCAGCAGACAGGAACATGGTACCCTATGGCAGTTCTTC
D gene: TRBD2; clone size: -; V gene: TRBV6-2/TRBV6-3; J gene: TRBJ2-1; CDR3 protein: CASSYSVAGGHMNEQFF; CDR3 DNA: TGTGCCAGCAGTTACTCGGTCGCGGGGGGACATATGAATGAGCAGTTCTTC
D gene: TRBD1; clone size: -; V gene: TRBV11-2; J gene: TRBJ2-7; CDR3 protein: CASKPAGTGASEQYF; CDR3 DNA: TGTGCCAGCAAACCAGCCGGGACAGGGGCGTCCGAGCAGTACTTC
D gene: TRBD2; clone size: -; V gene: TRBV4-1; J gene: TRBJ2-1; CDR3 protein: CASSQGRLAGYNEQFF; CDR3 DNA: TGCGCCAGCAGCCAAGGACGACTAGCGGGGTACAATGAGCAGTTCTTC
D gene: -; clone size: -; V gene: TRBV5-1; J gene: TRBJ1-1; CDR3 protein: CASSLDPGVNTEAFF; CDR3 DNA: TGCGCCAGCAGCTTGGACCCCGGGGTGAACACTGAAGCTTTCTTT
D gene: -; clone size: -; V gene: TRBV12-3/TRBV12-4; J gene: TRBJ2-7; CDR3 protein: CASRPGTFYEQYF; CDR3 DNA: TGTGCCAGCCGACCCGGGACATTCTACGAGCAGTACTTC
D gene: -; clone size: -; V gene: TRBV6-5; J gene: TRBJ1-1; CDR3 protein: CASSYSGGNTEAFF; CDR3 DNA: TGTGCCAGCAGTTACAGTGGAGGGAACACTGAAGCTTTCTTT
D gene: TRBD1; clone size: -; V gene: TRBV5-1; J gene: TRBJ2-1; CDR3 protein: CASSLRDRGLQEQFF; CDR3 DNA: TGCGCCAGCAGCCTCCGGGACAGGGGTTTGCAAGAGCAGTTCTTC